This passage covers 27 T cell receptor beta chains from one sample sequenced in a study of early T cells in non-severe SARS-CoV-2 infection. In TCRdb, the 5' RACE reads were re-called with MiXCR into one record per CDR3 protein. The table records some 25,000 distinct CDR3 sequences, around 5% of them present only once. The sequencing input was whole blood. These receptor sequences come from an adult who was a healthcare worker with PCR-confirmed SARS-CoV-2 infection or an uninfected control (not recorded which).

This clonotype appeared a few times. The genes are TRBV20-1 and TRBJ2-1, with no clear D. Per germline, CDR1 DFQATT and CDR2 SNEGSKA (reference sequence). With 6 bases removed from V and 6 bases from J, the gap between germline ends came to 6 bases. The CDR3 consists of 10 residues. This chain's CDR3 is CSAGSNEQFF. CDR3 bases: TGCAGTGCCGGATCCAATGAGCAGTTCTTC.

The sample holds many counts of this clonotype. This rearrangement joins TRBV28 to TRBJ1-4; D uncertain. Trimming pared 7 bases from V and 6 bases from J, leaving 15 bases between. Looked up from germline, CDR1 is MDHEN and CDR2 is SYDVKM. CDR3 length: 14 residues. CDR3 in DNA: TGTGCCAGCATCAACTCCGGGGAGGATGAAAAACTGTTTTTT. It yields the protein CASINSGEDEKLFF.

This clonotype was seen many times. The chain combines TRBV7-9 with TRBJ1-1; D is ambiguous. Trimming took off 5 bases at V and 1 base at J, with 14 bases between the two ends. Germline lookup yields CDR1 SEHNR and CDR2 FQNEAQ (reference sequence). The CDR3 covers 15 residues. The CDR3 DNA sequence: TGTGCCAGCAGCCCGACGCTGGGTACGAACACTGAAGCTTTCTTT. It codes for CASSPTLGTNTEAFF.

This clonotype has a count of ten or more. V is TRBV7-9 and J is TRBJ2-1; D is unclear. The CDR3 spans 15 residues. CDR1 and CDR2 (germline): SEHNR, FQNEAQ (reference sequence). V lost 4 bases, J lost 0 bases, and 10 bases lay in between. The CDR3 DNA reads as TGTGCCAGCAGCTCCCTCCCTGACTCCTACAATGAGCAGTTCTTC. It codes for CASSSLPDSYNEQFF.

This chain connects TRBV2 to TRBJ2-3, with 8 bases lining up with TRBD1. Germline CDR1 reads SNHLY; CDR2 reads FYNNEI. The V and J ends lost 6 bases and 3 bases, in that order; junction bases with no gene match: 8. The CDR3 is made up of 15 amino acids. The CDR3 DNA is TGTGCCAGCAGCGCCGGACAGGGCGGAACAGATACGCAGTATTTT. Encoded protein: CASSAGQGGTDTQYF.

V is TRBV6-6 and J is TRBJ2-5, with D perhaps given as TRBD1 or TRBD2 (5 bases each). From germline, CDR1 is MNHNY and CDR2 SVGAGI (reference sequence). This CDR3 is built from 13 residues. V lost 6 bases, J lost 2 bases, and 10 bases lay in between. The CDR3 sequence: CASRWGNQETQYF. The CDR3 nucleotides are TGTGCCAGCAGATGGGGGAATCAAGAGACCCAGTACTTC.

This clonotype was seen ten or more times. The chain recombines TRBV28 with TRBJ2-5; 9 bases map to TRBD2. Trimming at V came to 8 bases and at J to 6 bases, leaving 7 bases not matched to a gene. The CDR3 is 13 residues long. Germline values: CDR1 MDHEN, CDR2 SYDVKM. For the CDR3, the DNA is TGTGCCAGCGATAGCGGGAGTTTGAAGACCCAGTACTTC. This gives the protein CASDSGSLKTQYF.

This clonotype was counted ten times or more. The CDR3 nucleotides read TGCAGTGCTACAGGGGGCTTAAGTAATTCACCCCTCCACTTT. Translating gives CSATGGLSNSPLHF. The J gene is TRBJ1-6, the V gene TRBV20-1, with TRBD1 matching over 8 bases. J lost 6 bases, V lost 4 bases, and 5 bases had no gene match. Per the germline V gene, CDR1 is DFQATT and CDR2 is SNEGSKA (reference sequence). This CDR3 is built from 14 residues.

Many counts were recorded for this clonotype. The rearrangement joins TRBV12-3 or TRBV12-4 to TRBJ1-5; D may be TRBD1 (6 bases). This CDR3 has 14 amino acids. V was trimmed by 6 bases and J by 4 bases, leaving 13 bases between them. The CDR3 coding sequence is TGTGCCAGCAGGAGGGCAGGGGAAAATCAGCCCCAGCATTTT. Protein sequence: CASRRAGENQPQHF.

CDR3 residues: CASSDIDRGSPLYNEQFF. In DNA, the CDR3 is TGTGCCAGCAGCGATATCGACAGGGGCTCGCCTCTATACAATGAGCAGTTCTTC. The J gene is TRBJ2-1, the V gene TRBV7-8; TRBD1 matches 8 bases. After removal of 5 bases from V and 4 bases from J, the junction contained 16 bases not matched to a gene. CDR3 length equals 18 residues. Germline-derived CDR1 and CDR2 are SGHVS and FQNEAQ.

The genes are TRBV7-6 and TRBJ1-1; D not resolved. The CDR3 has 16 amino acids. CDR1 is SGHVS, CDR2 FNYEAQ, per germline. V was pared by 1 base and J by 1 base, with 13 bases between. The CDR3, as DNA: TGTGCCAGCAGCTTAGGACACCTGAGCTCGAACACTGAAGCTTTCTTT. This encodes CASSLGHLSSNTEAFF.

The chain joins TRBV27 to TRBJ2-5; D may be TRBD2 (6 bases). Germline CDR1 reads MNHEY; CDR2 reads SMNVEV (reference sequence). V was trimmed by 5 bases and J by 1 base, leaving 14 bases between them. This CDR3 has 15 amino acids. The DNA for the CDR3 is TGTGCCAGCAGTAAGTTAGGGGACTTCCAAGAGACCCAGTACTTC. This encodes CASSKLGDFQETQYF.

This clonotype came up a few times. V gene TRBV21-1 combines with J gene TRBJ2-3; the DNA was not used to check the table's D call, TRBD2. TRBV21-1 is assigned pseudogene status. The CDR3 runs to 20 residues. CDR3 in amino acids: CAPKQEEDMVAGAAGDTQYF. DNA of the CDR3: TGTGCCCCCAAACAAGAGGAGGATATGGTAGCGGGAGCGGCGGGAGATACGCAGTATTTT.

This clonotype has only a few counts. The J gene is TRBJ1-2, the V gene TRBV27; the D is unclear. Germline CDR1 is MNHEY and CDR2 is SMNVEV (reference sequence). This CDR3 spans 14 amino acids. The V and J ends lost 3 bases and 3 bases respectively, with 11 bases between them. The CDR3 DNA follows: TGTGCCAGCAGTTTTAGCGGCGGCCACTATGGCTACACCTTC. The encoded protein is CASSFSGGHYGYTF.

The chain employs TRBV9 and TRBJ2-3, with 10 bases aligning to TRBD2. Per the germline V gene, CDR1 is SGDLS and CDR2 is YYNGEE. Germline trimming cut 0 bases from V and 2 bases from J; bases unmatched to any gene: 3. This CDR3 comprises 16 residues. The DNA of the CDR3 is TGTGCCAGCAGCGTAGCGCTAGCGGGGGTCACAGATACGCAGTATTTT. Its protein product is CASSVALAGVTDTQYF.

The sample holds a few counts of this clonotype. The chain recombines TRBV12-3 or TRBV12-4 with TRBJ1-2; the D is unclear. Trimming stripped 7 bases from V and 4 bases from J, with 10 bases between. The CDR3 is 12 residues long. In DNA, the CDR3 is TGTGCCAGCACATACGGACCCTATGGCTACACCTTC. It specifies CASTYGPYGYTF.

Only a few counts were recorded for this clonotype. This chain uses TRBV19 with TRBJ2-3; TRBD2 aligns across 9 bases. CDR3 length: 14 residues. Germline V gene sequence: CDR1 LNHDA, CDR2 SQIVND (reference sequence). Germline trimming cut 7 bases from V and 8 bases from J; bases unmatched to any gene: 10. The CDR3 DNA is TGTGCCAGTACCTCTAGCGGGGTACTAGCTACGCAGTATTTT. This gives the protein CASTSSGVLATQYF.

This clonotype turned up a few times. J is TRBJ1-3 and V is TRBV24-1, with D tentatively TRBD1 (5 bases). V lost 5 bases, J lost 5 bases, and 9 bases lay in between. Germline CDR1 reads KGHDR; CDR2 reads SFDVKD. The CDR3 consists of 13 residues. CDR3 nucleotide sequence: TGTGCCACCAGTGCCTCGGACAGAAACACCATATATTTT. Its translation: CATSASDRNTIYF.

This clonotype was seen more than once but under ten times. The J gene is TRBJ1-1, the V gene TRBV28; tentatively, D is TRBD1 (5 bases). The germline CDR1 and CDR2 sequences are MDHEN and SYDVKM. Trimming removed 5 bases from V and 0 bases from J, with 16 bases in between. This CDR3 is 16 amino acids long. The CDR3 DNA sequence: TGTGCCAGCAGTCGATTAGGGACCGTGATGAACACTGAAGCTTTCTTT. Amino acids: CASSRLGTVMNTEAFF.

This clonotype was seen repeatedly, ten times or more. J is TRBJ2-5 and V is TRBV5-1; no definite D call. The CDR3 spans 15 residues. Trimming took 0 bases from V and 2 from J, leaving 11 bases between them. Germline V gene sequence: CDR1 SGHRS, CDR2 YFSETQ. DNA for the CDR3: TGCGCCAGCAGCTTGGGGGTCATACTTCAAGAGACCCAGTACTTC. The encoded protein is CASSLGVILQETQYF.

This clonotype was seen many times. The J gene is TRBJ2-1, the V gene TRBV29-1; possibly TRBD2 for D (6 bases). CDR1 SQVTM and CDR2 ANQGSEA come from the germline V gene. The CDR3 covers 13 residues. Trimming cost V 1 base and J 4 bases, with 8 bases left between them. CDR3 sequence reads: CSVEGGRYNEQFF. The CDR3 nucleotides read TGCAGCGTTGAAGGGGGGAGGTACAATGAGCAGTTCTTC.

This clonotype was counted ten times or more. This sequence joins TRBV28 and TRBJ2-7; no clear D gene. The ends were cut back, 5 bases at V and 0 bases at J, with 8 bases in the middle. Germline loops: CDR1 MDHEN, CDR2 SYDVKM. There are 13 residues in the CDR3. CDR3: CASSDLGSYEQYF. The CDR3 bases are TGTGCCAGCAGTGATCTGGGCTCCTACGAGCAGTACTTC.

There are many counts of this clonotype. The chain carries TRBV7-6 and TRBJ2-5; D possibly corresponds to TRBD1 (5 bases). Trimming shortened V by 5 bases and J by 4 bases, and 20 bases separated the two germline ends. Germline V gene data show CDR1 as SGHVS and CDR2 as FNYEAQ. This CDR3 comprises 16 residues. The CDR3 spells CASSLRSWGAGETQYF. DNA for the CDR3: TGTGCCAGCAGCCTCCGATCGTGGGGCGCAGGAGAGACCCAGTACTTC.

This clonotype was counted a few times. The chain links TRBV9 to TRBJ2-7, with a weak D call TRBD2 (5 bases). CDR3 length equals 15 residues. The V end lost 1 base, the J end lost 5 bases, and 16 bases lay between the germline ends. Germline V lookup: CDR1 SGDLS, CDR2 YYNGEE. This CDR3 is CASSVSASAGDEQYF. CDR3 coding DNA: TGTGCCAGCAGCGTAAGTGCGTCGGCGGGTGACGAGCAGTACTTC. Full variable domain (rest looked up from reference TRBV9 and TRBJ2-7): DSGVTQTPKHLITATGQRVTLRCSPRSGDLSVYWYQQSLDQGLQFLIQYYNGEERAKGNILERFSAQQFPDLHSELNLSSLELGDSALYFCASSVSASAGDEQYFGPGTRLTVT.

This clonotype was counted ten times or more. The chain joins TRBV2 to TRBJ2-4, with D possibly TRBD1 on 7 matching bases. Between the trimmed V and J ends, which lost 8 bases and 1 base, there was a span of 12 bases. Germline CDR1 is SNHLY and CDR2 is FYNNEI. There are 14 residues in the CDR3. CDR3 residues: CASGGTAAKNIQYF. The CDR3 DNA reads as TGTGCCAGCGGGGGGACAGCCGCCAAAAACATTCAGTACTTC.

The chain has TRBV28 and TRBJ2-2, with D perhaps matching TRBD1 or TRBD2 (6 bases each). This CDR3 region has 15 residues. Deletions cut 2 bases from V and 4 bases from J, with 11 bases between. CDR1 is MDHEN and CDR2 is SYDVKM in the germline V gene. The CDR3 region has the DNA TGTGCCAGCAGTTTAGGGGGGCATGGCACCGGGGAGCTGTTTTTT. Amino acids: CASSLGGHGTGELFF.

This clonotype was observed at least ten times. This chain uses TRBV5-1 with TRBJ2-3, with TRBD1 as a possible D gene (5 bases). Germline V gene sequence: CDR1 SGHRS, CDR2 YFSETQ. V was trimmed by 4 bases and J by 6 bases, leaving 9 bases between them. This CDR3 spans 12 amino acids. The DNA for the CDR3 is TGCGCCAGCAGCATCAGGGCTGATACGCAGTATTTT. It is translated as CASSIRADTQYF.